The present entry profiles one T cell receptor (beta chain) with its context. The data stem from a study of cytomegalovirus exposure and HLA in healthy donors. This CDR3 is built from 15 residues. V shed 1 base and J shed 1 base, with 10 bases lying between them. The germline V gene encodes CDR1 MGHDK and CDR2 SYGVNS. TCRdb's copy holds only in-frame clones and misses some; the assay was immunoSEQ multiplex PCR. There are approximately 62,000 clones in the sample; about 92% occur only once, and around 1.4% lies in the top ten. Source material: PBMCs. The rearrangement links TRBV25-1 to TRBJ1-1; weak D call: TRBD1 (5 bases). The clonotype originates from a woman aged 18-29 years in good health and CMV-seronegative. CDR3 bases: TGTGCCAGCAGTGAATCGGGGGGAAAGAACACTGAAGCTTTCTTT. Translation: CASSESGGKNTEAFF.